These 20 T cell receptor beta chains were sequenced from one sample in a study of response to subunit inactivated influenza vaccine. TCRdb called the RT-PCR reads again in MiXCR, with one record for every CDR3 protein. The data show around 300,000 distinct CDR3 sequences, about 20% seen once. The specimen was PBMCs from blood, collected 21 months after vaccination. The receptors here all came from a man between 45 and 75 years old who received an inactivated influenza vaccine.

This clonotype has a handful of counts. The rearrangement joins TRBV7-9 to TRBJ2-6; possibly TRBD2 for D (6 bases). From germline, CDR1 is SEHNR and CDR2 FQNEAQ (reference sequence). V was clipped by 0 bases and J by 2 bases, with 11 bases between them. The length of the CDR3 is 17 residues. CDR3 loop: CASSLAVGRTGANVLTF. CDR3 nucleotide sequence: TGTGCCAGCAGCTTAGCGGTCGGGAGAACTGGGGCCAACGTCCTGACTTTC.

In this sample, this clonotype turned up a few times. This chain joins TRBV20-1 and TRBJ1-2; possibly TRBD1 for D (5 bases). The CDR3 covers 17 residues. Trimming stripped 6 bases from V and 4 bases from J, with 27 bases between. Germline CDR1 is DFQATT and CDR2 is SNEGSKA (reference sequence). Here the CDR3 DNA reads TGCAGTGCAGGGGACGGAGAGGCGCTTACTGAGGGCTATGGCTACACCTTC. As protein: CSAGDGEALTEGYGYTF.

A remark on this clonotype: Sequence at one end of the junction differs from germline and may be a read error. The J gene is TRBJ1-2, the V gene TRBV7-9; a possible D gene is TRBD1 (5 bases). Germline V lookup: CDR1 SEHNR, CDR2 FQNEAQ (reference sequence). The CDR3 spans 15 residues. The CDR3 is CASGLVRGSGYGYTF. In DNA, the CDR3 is TGTGCCAGCGGCTTAGTGCGGGGCTCGGGCTATGGCTACACCTTC. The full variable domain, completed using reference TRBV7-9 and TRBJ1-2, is DTGVSQNPRHKITKRGQNVTFRCDPISEHNRLYWYRQTLGQGPEFLTYFQNEAQLEKSRLLSDRFSAERPKGSFSTLEIQRTEQGDSAMYLCASGLVRGSGYGYTFGSGTRLTVV.

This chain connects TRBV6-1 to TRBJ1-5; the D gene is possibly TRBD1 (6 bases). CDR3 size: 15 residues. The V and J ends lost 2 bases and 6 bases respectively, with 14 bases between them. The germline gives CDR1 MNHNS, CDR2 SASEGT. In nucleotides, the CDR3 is TGTGCCAGCAGTGAAATGATGTGGGGGGCTCAGCCCCAGCATTTT. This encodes CASSEMMWGAQPQHF.

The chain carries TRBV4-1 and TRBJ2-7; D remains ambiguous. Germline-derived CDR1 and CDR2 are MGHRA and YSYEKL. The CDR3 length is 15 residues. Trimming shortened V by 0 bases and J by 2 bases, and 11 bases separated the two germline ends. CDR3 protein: CASSQDIGFPYEQYF. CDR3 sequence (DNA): TGCGCCAGCAGCCAAGATATAGGGTTTCCCTACGAGCAGTACTTC.

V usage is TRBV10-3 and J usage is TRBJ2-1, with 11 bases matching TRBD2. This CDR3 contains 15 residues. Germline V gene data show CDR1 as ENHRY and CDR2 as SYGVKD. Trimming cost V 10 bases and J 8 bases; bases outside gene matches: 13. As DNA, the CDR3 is TGTGCCACCGCCCTAGCGGGAGGTCCATTCGATGAGCAGTTCTTC. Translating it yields CATALAGGPFDEQFF.

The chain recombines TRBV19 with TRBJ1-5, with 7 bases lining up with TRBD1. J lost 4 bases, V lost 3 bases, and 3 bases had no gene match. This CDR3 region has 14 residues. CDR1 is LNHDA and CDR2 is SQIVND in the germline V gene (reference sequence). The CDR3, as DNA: TGTGCCAGTAGTATGGGACAGTGGAATCAGCCCCAGCATTTT. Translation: CASSMGQWNQPQHF. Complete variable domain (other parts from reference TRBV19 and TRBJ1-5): DGGITQSPKYLFRKEGQNVTLSCEQNLNHDAMYWYRQDPGQGLRLIYYSQIVNDFQKGDIAEGYSVSREKKESFPLTVTSAQKNPTAFYLCASSMGQWNQPQHFGDGTRLSIL.

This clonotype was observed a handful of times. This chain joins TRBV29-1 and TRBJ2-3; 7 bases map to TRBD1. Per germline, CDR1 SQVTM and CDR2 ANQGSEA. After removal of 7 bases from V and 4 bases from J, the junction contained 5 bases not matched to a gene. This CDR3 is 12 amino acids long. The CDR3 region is CSAKGTADTQYF. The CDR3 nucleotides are TGCAGCGCCAAAGGGACAGCAGATACGCAGTATTTT.

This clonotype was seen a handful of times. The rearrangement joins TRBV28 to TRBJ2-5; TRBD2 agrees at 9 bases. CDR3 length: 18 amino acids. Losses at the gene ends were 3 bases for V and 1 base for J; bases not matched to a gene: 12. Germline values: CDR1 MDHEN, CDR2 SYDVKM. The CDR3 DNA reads TGTGCCAGCAGTTTTTGGACTAGCGTAATCCGTATCCAAGAGACCCAGTACTTC. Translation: CASSFWTSVIRIQETQYF.

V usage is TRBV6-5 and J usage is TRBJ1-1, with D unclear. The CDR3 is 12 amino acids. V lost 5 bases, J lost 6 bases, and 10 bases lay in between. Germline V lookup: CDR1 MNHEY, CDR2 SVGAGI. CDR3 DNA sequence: TGTGCCAGCAGTAGCATCCTGGCTGAAGCTTTCTTT. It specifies CASSSILAEAFF.

CDR3: CASSDWDYGYTF. For the CDR3, the DNA is TGTGCCAGCAGTGACTGGGACTATGGCTACACCTTC. V gene TRBV25-1 combines with J gene TRBJ1-2; no reliable D call. V lost 3 bases, J lost 3 bases, and 5 bases lay in between. Germline CDR1 and CDR2: MGHDK and SYGVNS. The CDR3 is 12 residues long.

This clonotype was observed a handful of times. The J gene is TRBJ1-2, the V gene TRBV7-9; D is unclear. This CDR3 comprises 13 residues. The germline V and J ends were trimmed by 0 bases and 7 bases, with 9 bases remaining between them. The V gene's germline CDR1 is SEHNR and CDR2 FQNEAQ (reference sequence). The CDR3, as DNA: TGTGCCAGCAGCTTAGCGGGATGGGGTGGCTACACCTTC. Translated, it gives CASSLAGWGGYTF. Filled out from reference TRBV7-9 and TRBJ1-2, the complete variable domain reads DTGVSQNPRHKITKRGQNVTFRCDPISEHNRLYWYRQTLGQGPEFLTYFQNEAQLEKSRLLSDRFSAERPKGSFSTLEIQRTEQGDSAMYLCASSLAGWGGYTFGSGTRLTVV.

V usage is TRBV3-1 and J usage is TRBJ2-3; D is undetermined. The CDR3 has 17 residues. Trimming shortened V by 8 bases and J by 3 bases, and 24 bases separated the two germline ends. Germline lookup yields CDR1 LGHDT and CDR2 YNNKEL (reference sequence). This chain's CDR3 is CASYENLPRLVTDTQYF. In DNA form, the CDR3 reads TGTGCCAGCTATGAGAACCTACCCCGTCTAGTTACAGATACGCAGTATTTT.

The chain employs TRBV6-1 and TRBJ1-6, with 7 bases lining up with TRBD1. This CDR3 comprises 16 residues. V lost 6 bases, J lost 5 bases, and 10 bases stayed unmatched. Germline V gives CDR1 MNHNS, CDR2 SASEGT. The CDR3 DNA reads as TGTGCCAGCAGACTGGGACAGTGGTACGATAATTCACCCCTCCACTTT. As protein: CASRLGQWYDNSPLHF.

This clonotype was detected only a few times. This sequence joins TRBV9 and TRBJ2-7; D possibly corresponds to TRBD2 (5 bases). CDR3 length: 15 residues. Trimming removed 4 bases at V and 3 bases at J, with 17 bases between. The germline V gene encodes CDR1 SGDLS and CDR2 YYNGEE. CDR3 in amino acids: CASSPSGALRYEQYF. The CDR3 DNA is TGTGCCAGCAGCCCCAGCGGAGCCCTTCGCTACGAGCAGTACTTC.

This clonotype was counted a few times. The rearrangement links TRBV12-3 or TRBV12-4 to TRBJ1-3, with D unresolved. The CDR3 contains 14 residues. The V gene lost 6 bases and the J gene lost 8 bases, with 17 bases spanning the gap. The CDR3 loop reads CASSFRESFYTIYF. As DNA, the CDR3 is TGTGCCAGCAGCTTCCGGGAATCCTTCTACACCATATATTTT.

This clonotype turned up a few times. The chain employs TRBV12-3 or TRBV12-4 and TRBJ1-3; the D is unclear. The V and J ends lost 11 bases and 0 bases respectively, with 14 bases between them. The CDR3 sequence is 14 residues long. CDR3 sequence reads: CAAQEGFSGNTIYF. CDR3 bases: TGTGCCGCTCAAGAAGGGTTCTCTGGAAACACCATATATTTT.

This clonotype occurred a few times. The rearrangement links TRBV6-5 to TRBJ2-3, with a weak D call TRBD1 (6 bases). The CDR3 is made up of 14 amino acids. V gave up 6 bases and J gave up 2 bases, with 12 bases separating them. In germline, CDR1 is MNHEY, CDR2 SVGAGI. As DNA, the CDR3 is TGTGCCAGCAGCTATACAGGGACCACAGATACGCAGTATTTT. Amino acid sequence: CASSYTGTTDTQYF.

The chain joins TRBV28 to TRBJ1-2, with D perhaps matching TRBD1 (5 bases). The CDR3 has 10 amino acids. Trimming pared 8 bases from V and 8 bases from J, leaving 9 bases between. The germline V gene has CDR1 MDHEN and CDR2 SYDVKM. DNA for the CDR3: TGTGCCAGCGGAGCAGGGGGCTACACCTTC. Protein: CASGAGGYTF.

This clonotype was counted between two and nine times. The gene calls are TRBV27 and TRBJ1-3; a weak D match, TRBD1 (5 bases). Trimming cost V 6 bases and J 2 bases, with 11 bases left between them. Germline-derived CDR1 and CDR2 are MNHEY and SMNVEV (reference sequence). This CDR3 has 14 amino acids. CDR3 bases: TGTGCCAGCAGGATGGGGGTAACTGGAAACACCATATATTTT. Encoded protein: CASRMGVTGNTIYF.